A selection of T cell receptor beta chains follows, all from one sample in a study of blood T cell repertoires in COVID-19. Method: immunoSEQ multiplex PCR; TCRdb's copy keeps in-frame clones and lacks some. Counted here are a few hundred thousand clones, around 84% occurring once; the ten biggest clones make up about 1%. The sequenced sample was peripheral blood. These receptors all come from a human donor with acute or convalescent COVID-19. The donor label of this sample is uncertain. Both conserved end residues are part of each CDR3. A D gene is named only where the DNA matches it firmly. Rows may omit the clone size; those that give it use once, few, many or a size class.

d_call: NA
clone_size: NA
v_call: TRBV5-1
j_call: TRBJ1-5
cdr3_nt: TGCGCCAGCAGCTCTGGAGGCTATAGCAATCAGCCCCAGCATTTT
cdr3_aa: CASSSGGYSNQPQHF

d_call: NA
clone_size: NA
v_call: TRBV2
j_call: TRBJ1-6
cdr3_nt: TGTGCCAGCAGTTCTCCCAGTGGGGCAGACTCACCCCTCCACTTT
cdr3_aa: CASSSPSGADSPLHF

d_call: NA
clone_size: NA
v_call: TRBV19
j_call: TRBJ1-5
cdr3_nt: TGTGCCAGTAGTATGGTCGGTTTCAATCAGCCCCAGCATTTT
cdr3_aa: CASSMVGFNQPQHF

d_call: TRBD1
clone_size: NA
v_call: TRBV5-1
j_call: TRBJ1-6
cdr3_nt: TGCGCCAGCAGCTTGGACAGGGGATATTCACCCCTCCACTTT
cdr3_aa: CASSLDRGYSPLHF

d_call: NA
clone_size: few
v_call: TRBV5-4
j_call: TRBJ1-5
cdr3_nt: TGTGCCAGCAGCATTCAGGGATGGGATCAGCCCCAGCATTTT
cdr3_aa: CASSIQGWDQPQHF

d_call: NA
clone_size: few
v_call: TRBV13
j_call: TRBJ1-4
cdr3_nt: TGTGCCAGCAGCTTCCGGGGGACTAATGAAAAACTGTTTTTT
cdr3_aa: CASSFRGTNEKLFF

d_call: NA
clone_size: NA
v_call: TRBV4-1
j_call: TRBJ2-1
cdr3_nt: TGCGCCAGCAGCAAGCAGGGTTTAAGCTCCTACAATGAGCAGTTCTTC
cdr3_aa: CASSKQGLSSYNEQFF

d_call: NA
clone_size: NA
v_call: TRBV3-1/TRBV3-2
j_call: TRBJ2-2
cdr3_nt: TGTGCCAGCAGCCAAGGTTTTGGCGGGAAAGCCACCGGGGAGCTGTTTTTT
cdr3_aa: CASSQGFGGKATGELFF

d_call: NA
clone_size: NA
v_call: TRBV19
j_call: TRBJ2-7
cdr3_nt: TGTGCCAGTAGTACCCTGCTCGGGGGAGACTACGAGCAGTACTTC
cdr3_aa: CASSTLLGGDYEQYF

d_call: TRBD2
clone_size: NA
v_call: TRBV18
j_call: TRBJ2-7
cdr3_nt: TGTGCCAGCTCACCAGGGAGGGGCTACGAGCAGTACTTC
cdr3_aa: CASSPGRGYEQYF

d_call: NA
clone_size: NA
v_call: TRBV4-1
j_call: TRBJ2-5
cdr3_nt: TGCGCCAGCAGCTTAGCCAAAAATACGGTTTGGGAGACCCAGTACTTC
cdr3_aa: CASSLAKNTVWETQYF

d_call: TRBD1
clone_size: NA
v_call: TRBV28
j_call: TRBJ1-2
cdr3_nt: TGTGCCAGCAGTTTGAGGGGGCCCCCTAACTATGGCTACACCTTC
cdr3_aa: CASSLRGPPNYGYTF

d_call: NA
clone_size: NA
v_call: TRBV2
j_call: TRBJ1-5
cdr3_nt: NA
cdr3_aa: CASSRESGAISPSIF